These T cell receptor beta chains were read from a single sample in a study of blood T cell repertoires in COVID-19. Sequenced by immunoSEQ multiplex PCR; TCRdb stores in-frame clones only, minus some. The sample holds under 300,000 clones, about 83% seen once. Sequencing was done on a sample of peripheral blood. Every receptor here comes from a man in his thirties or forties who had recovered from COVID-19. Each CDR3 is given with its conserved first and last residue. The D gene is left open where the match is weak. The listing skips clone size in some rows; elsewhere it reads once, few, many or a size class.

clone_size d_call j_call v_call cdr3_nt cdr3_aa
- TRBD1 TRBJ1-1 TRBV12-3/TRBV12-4 TGTGCCAGCAGCGGGACAGGGAGTCCTGAAGCTTTCTTT CASSGTGSPEAFF
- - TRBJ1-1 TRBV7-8 TGTGCCAGCAGCTGGGACAAATTGAACACTGAAGCTTTCTTT CASSWDKLNTEAFF
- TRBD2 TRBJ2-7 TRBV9 TGTGCCAGCAGCGTAGACACTAGCGGGCTTTACGAGCAGTACTTC CASSVDTSGLYEQYF
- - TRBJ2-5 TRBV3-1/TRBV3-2 TGTGCCAGCAGCCAAGATCTAGGGGTCGGTAGGGAGACCCAGTACTTC CASSQDLGVGRETQYF
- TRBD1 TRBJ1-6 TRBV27 TGTGCCAGCAGTAGGGACCTCGGGACAGGAATAAGGAATTCACCCCTCCACTTT CASSRDLGTGIRNSPLHF
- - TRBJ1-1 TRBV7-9 TGTGCCAGCAGCCCCCCGGTCCGGGGCACTGAAGCTTTCTTT CASSPPVRGTEAFF
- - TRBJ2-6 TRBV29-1 TGCAGCGTTGCTCTCAGGGTTTCTGGGGCCAACGTCCTGACTTTC CSVALRVSGANVLTF
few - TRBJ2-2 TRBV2 TGTGCCAGCAGTGGTTTCCAGAACACCGGGGAGCTGTTTTTT CASSGFQNTGELFF
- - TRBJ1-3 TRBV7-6 TGTGCCAGCAGTTCCAGGGCATTCGGAAACACCATATATTTT CASSSRAFGNTIYF
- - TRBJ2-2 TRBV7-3 TGTGCCAGCAGCCCCCGCGGGGCCACCGGGGAGCTGTTTTTT CASSPRGATGELFF
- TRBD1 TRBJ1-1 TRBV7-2 TGTGCCAGCAGCTCCCCGGGACAGGGGATTTTGGACGCTTTCTTT CASSSPGQGILDAFF
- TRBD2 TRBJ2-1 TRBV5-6 TGTGCCAGCAGCTTGTACGGGGGGGCCGGGAATGAGCAGTTCTTC CASSLYGGAGNEQFF
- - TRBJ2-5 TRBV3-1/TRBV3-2 TGTGCCAGCAGCCAAGATCGGGGGTCCCAAGAGACCCAGTACTTC CASSQDRGSQETQYF
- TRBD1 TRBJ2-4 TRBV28 TGTGCCAGCAGTTTAAATCGCCTGGCAGGGGGTTGGGACATTCAGTACTTC CASSLNRLAGGWDIQYF
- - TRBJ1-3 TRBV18 TGTGCCAGCTCACCACAGGACTCGGCTGGAAACACCATATATTTT CASSPQDSAGNTIYF
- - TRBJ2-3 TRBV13 TGTGCCAGCAGCCCGGCCGGGGAGGGCACAGATACGCAGTATTTT CASSPAGEGTDTQYF
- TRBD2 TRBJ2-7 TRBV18 TGTGCCAGCTCACGGAGAGCGGGGGAGACCTACGAGCAGTACTTC CASSRRAGETYEQYF
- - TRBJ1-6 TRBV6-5 TGTGCCAGCAGAAAACAGGGAGCGTACTCACCCCTCCACTTT CASRKQGAYSPLHF
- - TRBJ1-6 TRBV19 TGTGCCAGTAGTACAATGACAGCCCGATATAATTCACCCCTCCACTTT CASSTMTARYNSPLHF
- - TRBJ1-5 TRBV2 TGTGCCAGCACGGAGGGTCCGAGCGGTAATCAGCCCCAGCATTTT CASTEGPSGNQPQHF
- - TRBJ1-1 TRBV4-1 TGCGCCAGCAGCCCGCGGGGGAACACTGAAGCTTTCTTT CASSPRGNTEAFF
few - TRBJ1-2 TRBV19 TGTGCCAGTAGCTTGGGGCGGAGGGATGGCTACACCTTC CASSLGRRDGYTF
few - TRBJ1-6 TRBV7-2 TGTGCCAGCAGCACAGCTTATAATTCACCCCTCCACTTT CASSTAYNSPLHF
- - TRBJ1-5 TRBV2 TGTGCCAGCAGTGAAGCGGGGAAAGGGGCGCATCAGCCCCAGCATTTT CASSEAGKGAHQPQHF
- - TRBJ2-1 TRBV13 TGTGCCAGCAGCCCATTCGGAGCGGGTGGAAGGAGCGAGCAGTTCTTC CASSPFGAGGRSEQFF
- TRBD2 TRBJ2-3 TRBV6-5 TGTGCCAGCAACCAGCGGGGGGCCCGGGCAGATACGCAGTATTTT CASNQRGARADTQYF
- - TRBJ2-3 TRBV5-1 TGCGCCAGCAGCGGACCCCAGGGAGGTACGCAGTATTTT CASSGPQGGTQYF
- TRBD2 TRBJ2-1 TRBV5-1 TGCGCCAGCAGCGACGGACTAGCGGCTATCTCCTACAATGAGCAGTTCTTC CASSDGLAAISYNEQFF
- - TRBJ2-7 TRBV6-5 TGTGCCAGCAACGAGCCACCCAGGCTCTCCGAGCAGTACTTC CASNEPPRLSEQYF
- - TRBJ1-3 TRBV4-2 TGTGCCAGCGGCCAGGTACAAAACCCGAACACCATATATTTT CASGQVQNPNTIYF
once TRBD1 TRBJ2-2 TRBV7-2 TGTGCCAGCACCCGGACAGGGTACGACACCGGGGAGCTGTTTTTT CASTRTGYDTGELFF
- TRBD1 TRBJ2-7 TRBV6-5 TGTGCCAGCAGCCCCACCGACAGGGGCTCCTACGAGCAGTACTTC CASSPTDRGSYEQYF
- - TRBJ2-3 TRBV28 TGTGCCAGCACTCCAAGCCCTCGGGCAGATACGCAGTATTTT CASTPSPRADTQYF
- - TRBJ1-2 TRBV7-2 TGTGCCAGCAGCTTAAGGCTAGAAATGGGTTATGGCTACACCTTC CASSLRLEMGYGYTF
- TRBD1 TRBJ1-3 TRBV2 TGTGCCAGCAGTGCCCGGGACAGCTCACTCCATTCTGGAAACACCATATATTTT CASSARDSSLHSGNTIYF